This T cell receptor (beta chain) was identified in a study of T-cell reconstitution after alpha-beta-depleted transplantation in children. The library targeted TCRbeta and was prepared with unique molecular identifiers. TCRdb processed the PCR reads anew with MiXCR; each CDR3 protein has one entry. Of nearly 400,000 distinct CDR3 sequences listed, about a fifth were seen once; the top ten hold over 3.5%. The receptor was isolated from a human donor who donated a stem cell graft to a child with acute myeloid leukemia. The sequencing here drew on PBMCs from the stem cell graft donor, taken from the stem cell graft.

The CDR3 DNA reads as TGTGCCAGCAGCTTAATAGGGACAGGATATAGCACAGATACGCAGTATTTT. Its translation is CASSLIGTGYSTDTQYF. The rearrangement links TRBV7-3 to TRBJ2-3; 8 positions match TRBD1. Looked up from germline, CDR1 is SGHTA and CDR2 is FQGTGA. V lost 1 base to trimming and J lost 0 bases; unmatched junction nucleotides: 6. The CDR3 contains 17 residues.